The 20 T cell receptor beta chains reported below all come from one sample, sequenced in a study of cytomegalovirus exposure and HLA in healthy donors. PCR employed 60 Vbeta and 13 Jbeta primers. The data were produced by immunoSEQ multiplex PCR, yet TCRdb's version contains in-frame clones alone and is incomplete. This table holds some 240,000 clones, approximately 80% found once. Sequenced material: PBMCs. Receptors were obtained from a male donor in good health and CMV-seronegative.

V is TRBV15 and J is TRBJ2-2, with 9 bases matching TRBD2. The ends lost 3 bases at V and 4 bases at J; junction bases unmatched: 3. Germline V CDR1 and CDR2: LNHNV, YYDKDF (reference sequence). This CDR3 region has 15 residues. The CDR3 reads CATSSLAGLTGELFF. The CDR3 DNA reads as TGTGCCACCAGCAGCCTAGCGGGACTCACCGGGGAGCTGTTTTTT.

The chain uses TRBV19 and TRBJ2-1; perhaps TRBD1 as D (6 bases). This CDR3 has 16 residues. The V gene lost 3 bases and the J gene lost 2 bases, with 14 bases spanning the gap. From germline, CDR1 is LNHDA and CDR2 SQIVND (reference sequence). This CDR3 is CASSMVWGRAYNEQFF. The CDR3 DNA sequence: TGTGCCAGTAGTATGGTCTGGGGGCGCGCCTACAATGAGCAGTTCTTC.

The rearrangement uses TRBV10-2 and TRBJ2-1, with 8 bases identical to TRBD2. The CDR3 runs to 14 residues. Germline V gives CDR1 WSHSY, CDR2 SAAADI. After removal of 10 bases from V and 9 bases from J, the junction contained 14 bases not matched to a gene. The CDR3 bases are TGCGCCACCAGAAAGCGAGCGGGAGAGAGTGAGCAGTTCTTC. Residues: CATRKRAGESEQFF.

In its sample, this clone was seen once. This rearrangement joins TRBV5-1 to TRBJ2-5; D gene uncertain. Germline CDR1 SGHRS, CDR2 YFSETQ. With 6 bases removed from V and 5 bases from J, the gap between germline ends came to 17 bases. This CDR3 region has 14 residues. This CDR3 is CASKYTEIGETQYF. The CDR3 DNA follows: TGCGCCAGCAAATATACGGAGATCGGGGAGACCCAGTACTTC.

Details on this clone: The same CDR3 is also encoded by other DNA sequences in this sample. This chain links TRBV18 with TRBJ1-4; 7 bases line up with TRBD1. J lost 8 bases, V lost 3 bases, and 6 bases had no gene match. The CDR3 length is 14 residues. Germline loops: CDR1 KGHSH, CDR2 LQKENI. The CDR3 is CASSPGQVGEKLFF. The CDR3 nucleotides are TGTGCCAGCTCACCCGGACAGGTGGGGGAAAAACTGTTTTTT.

The rearrangement joins TRBV28 to TRBJ2-7, with 7 bases identical to TRBD1. The trim removed 2 bases at V and 1 base at J, leaving 5 bases unmatched. The CDR3 has 15 amino acids. The germline V gene encodes CDR1 MDHEN and CDR2 SYDVKM. Here the CDR3 DNA reads TGTGCCAGCAGTTTAGAGGGACAGATGTCCTACGAGCAGTACTTC. Protein sequence: CASSLEGQMSYEQYF. Supplemented by reference TRBV28 and TRBJ2-7, the full variable domain reads DVKVTQSSRYLVKRTGEKVFLECVQDMDHENMFWYRQDPGLGLRLIYFSYDVKMKEKGDIPEGYSVSREKKERFSLILESASTNQTSMYLCASSLEGQMSYEQYFGPGTRLTVT.

This sequence joins TRBV7-9 and TRBJ2-7; the match to TRBD2 covers 12 bases. Germline-derived CDR1 and CDR2 are SEHNR and FQNEAQ (reference sequence). The CDR3 runs to 15 residues. With 1 base clipped from V and 5 bases from J, the junction kept 3 bases outside the gene matches. Here the CDR3 DNA reads TGTGCCAGCAGCTTAGGACTAGCGGGAGCCGACGAGCAGTACTTC. Encoded protein: CASSLGLAGADEQYF.

This chain uses TRBV18 with TRBJ1-5; D is undetermined. Trimming stripped 8 bases from V and 3 bases from J, with 14 bases between. Germline V CDR1 and CDR2: KGHSH, LQKENI. This CDR3 is built from 14 residues. DNA for the CDR3: TGTGCCAGCGCCTCGAACTATAACAATCAGCCCCAGCATTTT. Residues: CASASNYNNQPQHF.

This chain joins TRBV5-4 and TRBJ1-3; 8 positions match TRBD1. Trimming took 3 bases from V and 4 from J; bases not matched to a gene: 9. This CDR3 region has 16 residues. Per germline, CDR1 SGHNT and CDR2 YYREEE (reference sequence). The CDR3 spells CASSSQLRTGGNTIYF. The CDR3 nucleotides read TGTGCCAGCAGCTCCCAGCTTCGGACAGGGGGAAACACCATATATTTT.

The rearrangement joins TRBV15 to TRBJ2-7, with 7 bases that match TRBD2. Germline CDR1 reads LNHNV; CDR2 reads YYDKDF (reference sequence). V dropped 3 bases and J dropped 5; count of bases not matched to a gene: 10. The CDR3 is made up of 15 amino acids. CDR3 residues: CATSRGGGRTDEQYF. The CDR3 coding sequence is TGTGCCACCAGCAGGGGAGGCGGGAGAACAGACGAGCAGTACTTC.

The chain is built from TRBV6-1 and TRBJ2-7; D is undetermined. V lost 7 bases and J lost 6, with 13 bases in between. The germline CDR1 and CDR2 sequences are MNHNS and SASEGT. The CDR3 consists of 12 residues. The CDR3 DNA follows: TGTGCCAGCAAAAACGCGATCGGCGAGCAGTACTTC. Amino acid sequence: CASKNAIGEQYF.

The chain uses TRBV14 and TRBJ1-1; 9 bases agree with TRBD1. The ends lost 0 bases at V and 5 bases at J; junction bases unmatched: 16. Germline V CDR1 and CDR2: SGHDN, FVKESK. The CDR3 spans 19 residues. CDR3 protein: CASSQDWVGTGFLWTEAFF. The CDR3 DNA sequence: TGTGCCAGCAGCCAAGATTGGGTCGGGACAGGGTTTTTGTGGACTGAAGCTTTCTTT. The full variable domain, with the rest looked up from reference TRBV14 and TRBJ1-1, is EAGVTQFPSHSVIEKGQTVTLRCDPISGHDNLYWYRRVMGKEIKFLLHFVKESKQDESGMPNNRFLAERTGGTYSTLKVQPAELEDSGVYFCASSQDWVGTGFLWTEAFFGQGTRLTVV.

This clone was seen a single time. The CDR3 bases are TGTGCCAGCAGTTACTCGGAGGGAAACAATCAGCCCCAGCATTTT. Translating gives CASSYSEGNNQPQHF. The chain carries TRBV6-6 and TRBJ1-5; D ambiguous. This CDR3 region has 15 residues. The germline gives CDR1 MNHNY, CDR2 SVGAGI (reference sequence). Trimming took 0 bases from V and 3 from J, leaving 9 bases between them.

This chain joins TRBV5-8 and TRBJ2-5; 8 bases line up with TRBD2. CDR1 and CDR2 from the germline V gene are SGHTS and YDEGEE. This CDR3 spans 15 amino acids. Trimming cost V 6 bases and J 5 bases; bases outside gene matches: 12. CDR3 DNA: TGTGCCAGCACCGTCGCGAGCGGGAGAGGGGAGACCCAGTACTTC. Protein: CASTVASGRGETQYF.

The V and J genes are TRBV30 and TRBJ1-1, with 8 positions matching TRBD1. There are 14 residues in the CDR3. V shed 0 bases and J 5 bases; nucleotides not matched to a gene: 5. Looked up from germline, CDR1 is GTSNPN and CDR2 is SVGIG (reference sequence). CDR3 nucleotide sequence: TGTGCCTGGAGTGTGAACAGGGGGGGGACTGAAGCTTTCTTT. Its translation: CAWSVNRGGTEAFF.

The chain uses TRBV5-4 and TRBJ1-2, with D perhaps matching TRBD1 (5 bases). The V end was cut by 4 bases, the J end by 1 base, with 8 bases between. The germline V gene has CDR1 SGHNT and CDR2 YYREEE (reference sequence). The CDR3 has 13 amino acids. CDR3 in DNA: TGTGCCAGCAGCCTCGACAGTAACTATGGCTACACCTTC. This codes for CASSLDSNYGYTF.

The chain is built from TRBV9 and TRBJ1-5; D unclear. CDR3 length: 13 residues. V lost 0 bases to trimming and J lost 5 bases, with 6 bases between them. Germline values: CDR1 SGDLS, CDR2 YYNGEE. CDR3 amino acids: CASSVGSHQPQHF. The CDR3 bases are TGTGCCAGCAGCGTAGGCAGTCATCAGCCCCAGCATTTT.

This chain's CDR3 is CASSLGISEGETQYF. The CDR3, as DNA: TGTGCCAGCAGCTTAGGGATATCCGAGGGAGAGACCCAGTACTTC. The rearrangement uses TRBV7-9 and TRBJ2-5, with D tentatively TRBD2 (5 bases). The CDR3 length is 15 residues. Trimming removed 1 base from V and 4 bases from J, with 13 bases in between. Germline-derived CDR1 and CDR2 are SEHNR and FQNEAQ (reference sequence). Looking up the rest from reference TRBV7-9 and TRBJ2-5 gives the full variable domain: DTGVSQNPRHKITKRGQNVTFRCDPISEHNRLYWYRQTLGQGPEFLTYFQNEAQLEKSRLLSDRFSAERPKGSFSTLEIQRTEQGDSAMYLCASSLGISEGETQYFGPGTRLLVL.

The genes are TRBV5-4 and TRBJ2-1; D is unclear. V was pared by 0 bases and J by 8 bases, with 9 bases between. The CDR3 extends over 13 amino acids. Looked up from germline, CDR1 is SGHNT and CDR2 is YYREEE (reference sequence). CDR3 sequence (DNA): TGTGCCAGCAGCTTGGCCGGGTGGGATGAGCAGTTCTTC. This translates into CASSLAGWDEQFF.

This clone was seen only a few times. The J gene is TRBJ2-1, the V gene TRBV15; D is possibly TRBD1 (6 bases). CDR3 length: 13 amino acids. Germline values: CDR1 LNHNV, CDR2 YYDKDF (reference sequence). The ends were cut back, 2 bases at V and 4 bases at J, with 6 bases in the middle. The CDR3, as DNA: TGTGCCACCAGCAGAAGGGGGTACAATGAGCAGTTCTTC. It encodes CATSRRGYNEQFF.